The next 12 T cell receptor beta chains were all read from a single sample in a study of T-cell reconstitution after alpha-beta-depleted transplantation in children. A TCRbeta library incorporating unique molecular identifiers was prepared. TCRdb redid the calling of the PCR reads with MiXCR, one entry per CDR3 protein. The sample includes a few hundred thousand distinct CDR3 sequences, under 13% of them seen just once. The sample consisted of PBMCs from the stem cell graft donor, taken from the stem cell graft. The receptor source for this set is a human donor who donated a stem cell graft to a child with acute lymphoblastic leukemia.

The sample holds a few counts of this clonotype. This rearrangement joins TRBV28 to TRBJ2-7; 7 bases align to TRBD1. Unmatched junction bases numbered 11, after V lost 6 bases and J lost 3 bases. CDR1 and CDR2 from the germline V gene are MDHEN and SYDVKM. CDR3 length equals 15 residues. CDR3 bases: TGTGCCAGCAGCGCCGAAAGGACAGGAATCTACGAGCAGTACTTC. Protein sequence: CASSAERTGIYEQYF. Full variable domain (outside the CDR3, taken from reference TRBV28 and TRBJ2-7): DVKVTQSSRYLVKRTGEKVFLECVQDMDHENMFWYRQDPGLGLRLIYFSYDVKMKEKGDIPEGYSVSREKKERFSLILESASTNQTSMYLCASSAERTGIYEQYFGPGTRLTVT.

This clonotype was counted only a few times. This sequence joins TRBV5-1 and TRBJ2-1; TRBD2 aligns across 15 bases. Germline-derived CDR1 and CDR2 are SGHRS and YFSETQ. Trimming cost V 0 bases and J 2 bases; bases outside gene matches: 6. The CDR3 is 19 amino acids. The CDR3, as DNA: TGCGCCAGCAGCTTGGGGACAGGACTAGCGGGAGGGACCTACAATGAGCAGTTCTTC. This codes for CASSLGTGLAGGTYNEQFF.

This clonotype was recorded a few times. The chain recombines TRBV4-3 with TRBJ2-1; D remains unclear. CDR1 is LGHNA and CDR2 is YSLEER in the germline V gene. The CDR3 covers 16 residues. Trimming left V 0 bases short and J 2 bases short, with 11 bases between. For the CDR3, the DNA is TGCGCCAGCAGCCAAGATAGGACCCCGCCCTACAATGAGCAGTTCTTC. Translation gives CASSQDRTPPYNEQFF.

This clonotype was seen just once. This rearrangement joins TRBV6-2 or TRBV6-3 to TRBJ2-1; D gene uncertain. V dropped 2 bases and J dropped 2 bases, with 10 bases sitting between them. Germline V gene lookup returns CDR1 MNHEY and CDR2 SVGEGT. This CDR3 region has 15 residues. The CDR3 DNA sequence: TGTGCCAGCAGTTACCCTTTCTCTCCCTACAATGAGCAGTTCTTC. It encodes CASSYPFSPYNEQFF.

The chain uses TRBV19 and TRBJ2-1; no reliable D call. This CDR3 contains 15 residues. Germline V gene lookup returns CDR1 LNHDA and CDR2 SQIVND (reference sequence). Trimming took 3 bases from V and 5 from J, leaving 14 bases between them. The CDR3 DNA is TGTGCCAGTAGTATTGTTGGGTCCACACACAATGAGCAGTTCTTC. Its protein product is CASSIVGSTHNEQFF.

The chain carries TRBV5-1 and TRBJ1-1; D is unclear. Germline lookup yields CDR1 SGHRS and CDR2 YFSETQ. Between the trimmed V and J ends, which lost 7 bases and 4 bases, there was a span of 8 bases. The CDR3 consists of 11 residues. For the CDR3, the DNA is TGCGCCAGCGGGCTAGGCACTGAAGCTTTCTTT. Amino acids: CASGLGTEAFF.

The chain links TRBV7-2 to TRBJ2-6; D might be TRBD1 (6 bases). Germline V gene data show CDR1 as SGHTA and CDR2 as FQGNSA. Trimming cost V 9 bases and J 2 bases, with 11 bases left between them. The CDR3 is 14 amino acids. The CDR3 is CASGGGTGANVLTF. The CDR3 nucleotides are TGTGCCAGTGGGGGCGGAACTGGGGCCAACGTCCTGACTTTC.

The V and J genes are TRBV10-1 and TRBJ2-7; the D gene is possibly TRBD1 (6 bases). Trimming cost V 8 bases and J 5 bases, with 16 bases left between them. This CDR3 spans 13 amino acids. Germline V gene sequence: CDR1 WNHNN, CDR2 SYGVQD (reference sequence). The CDR3 nucleotides are TGCGCCAGCCGGGACACCGGGGCCCACGAGCAGTACTTC. Translating gives CASRDTGAHEQYF.

The chain is built from TRBV29-1 and TRBJ2-1; 8 nucleotides align to TRBD2. Trimming took 2 bases from V and 10 from J; bases not matched to a gene: 13. Germline V gene lookup returns CDR1 SQVTM and CDR2 ANQGSEA. The length of the CDR3 is 15 residues. CDR3 DNA sequence: TGCAGCGTTGAATGGGGCGGGAGGACCTTCGGCGAGCAGTTCTTC. Its protein product is CSVEWGGRTFGEQFF.

The V gene is TRBV12-3 or TRBV12-4, the J gene TRBJ1-2; a possible D gene is TRBD1 (5 bases). The ends were cut back, 6 bases at V and 5 bases at J, with 13 bases in the middle. The CDR3 contains 13 residues. In DNA form, the CDR3 reads TGTGCCAGCAGGAGGGGTCCCGGGTATGGCTACACCTTC. Protein sequence: CASRRGPGYGYTF.

This clonotype was seen repeatedly, ten times or more. The rearrangement links TRBV15 to TRBJ2-1; TRBD2 is a possible D gene (6 bases). The V end lost 0 bases, the J end lost 7 bases, and 22 bases lay between the germline ends. Germline V gene sequence: CDR1 LNHNV, CDR2 YYDKDF (reference sequence). This CDR3 has 18 residues. CDR3 nucleotide sequence: TGTGCCACCAGCAGAGATCCCCCGAGGGAGGTGGTCCAGAATGAGCAGTTCTTC. Protein: CATSRDPPREVVQNEQFF. Full variable domain (missing parts from reference TRBV15 and TRBJ2-1): DAMVIQNPRYQVTQFGKPVTLSCSQTLNHNVMYWYQQKSSQAPKLLFHYYDKDFNNEADTPDNFQSRRPNTSFCFLDIRSPGLGDTAMYLCATSRDPPREVVQNEQFFGPGTRLTVL.

The rearrangement uses TRBV7-2 and TRBJ1-6; possibly TRBD1 for D (5 bases). The CDR3 contains 13 residues. V was trimmed by 5 bases and J by 10 bases, leaving 12 bases between them. The germline V gene encodes CDR1 SGHTA and CDR2 FQGNSA. The CDR3 bases are TGTGCCAGCAGCCCTCGGGGGGACTCACCCCTCCACTTT. Protein sequence: CASSPRGDSPLHF.